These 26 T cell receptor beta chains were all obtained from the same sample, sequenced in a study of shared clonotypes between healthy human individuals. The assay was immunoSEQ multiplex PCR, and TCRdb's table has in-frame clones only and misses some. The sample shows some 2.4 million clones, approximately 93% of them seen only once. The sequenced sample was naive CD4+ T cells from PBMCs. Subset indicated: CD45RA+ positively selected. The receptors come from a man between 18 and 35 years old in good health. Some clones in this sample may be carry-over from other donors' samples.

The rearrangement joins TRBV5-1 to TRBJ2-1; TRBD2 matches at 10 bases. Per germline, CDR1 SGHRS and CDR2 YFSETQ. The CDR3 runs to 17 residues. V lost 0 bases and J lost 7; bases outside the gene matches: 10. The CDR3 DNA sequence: TGCGCCAGCAGCTTGGCCCCGGCTAGCGGGAGTCCGAATGAGCAGTTCTTC. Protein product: CASSLAPASGSPNEQFF.

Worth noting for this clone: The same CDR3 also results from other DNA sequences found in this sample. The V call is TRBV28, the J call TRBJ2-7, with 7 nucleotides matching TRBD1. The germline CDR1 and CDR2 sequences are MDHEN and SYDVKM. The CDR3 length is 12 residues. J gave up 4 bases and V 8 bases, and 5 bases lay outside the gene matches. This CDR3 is CASGSRGYEQYF. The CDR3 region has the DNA TGTGCCAGCGGTTCCAGGGGGTACGAGCAGTACTTC.

CDR3 region: CASSHPSGTGVAGELFF. The CDR3 DNA sequence: TGTGCCAGCAGTCACCCGTCCGGGACAGGTGTTGCCGGGGAGCTGTTTTTT. The rearrangement links TRBV27 to TRBJ2-2; TRBD1 matches 8 bases. Germline lookup yields CDR1 MNHEY and CDR2 SMNVEV (reference sequence). The CDR3 sequence is 17 residues long. The V segment lost 5 bases and the J segment 6 bases; nucleotides outside the gene matches: 14.

As DNA, the CDR3 is TGTGCCAGCAGCCCAAGGCGGACATTCTCCTACGAGCAGTACTTC. Encoded protein: CASSPRRTFSYEQYF. The chain uses TRBV11-2 and TRBJ2-7; tentatively, D is TRBD1 (5 bases). The CDR3 runs 15 residues. Germline V lookup: CDR1 SGHAT, CDR2 FQNNGV. With 5 bases removed from V and 0 bases from J, the gap between germline ends came to 14 bases.

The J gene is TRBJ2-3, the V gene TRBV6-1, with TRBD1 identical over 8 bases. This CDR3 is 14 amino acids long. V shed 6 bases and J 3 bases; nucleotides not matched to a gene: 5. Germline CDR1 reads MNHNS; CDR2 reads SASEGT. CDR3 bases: TGTGCCAGCAGGAGGACAGGGTATACAGATACGCAGTATTTT. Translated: CASRRTGYTDTQYF.

The CDR3 coding sequence is TGTGCCAGCAGGGCGACAAAGACCCCGTACACCGGGGAGCTGTTTTTT. As protein: CASRATKTPYTGELFF. This chain connects TRBV7-2 to TRBJ2-2, with D unclear. Germline CDR1 is SGHTA and CDR2 is FQGNSA. Trimming pared 6 bases from V and 3 bases from J, leaving 17 bases between. The CDR3 runs to 16 residues. The variable domain in full, with the rest retrieved from reference TRBV7-2 and TRBJ2-2, is GAGVSQSPSNKVTEKGKDVELRCDPISGHTALYWYRQSLGQGLEFLIYFQGNSAPDKSGLPSDRFSAERTGGSVSTLTIQRTQQEDSAVYLCASRATKTPYTGELFFGEGSRLTVL.

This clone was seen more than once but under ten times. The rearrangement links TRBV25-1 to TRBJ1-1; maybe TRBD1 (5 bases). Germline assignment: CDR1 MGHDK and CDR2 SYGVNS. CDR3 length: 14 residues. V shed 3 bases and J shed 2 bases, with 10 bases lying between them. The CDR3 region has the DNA TGTGCCAGCAGTGACTTAAGGGGAAACACTGAAGCTTTCTTT. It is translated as CASSDLRGNTEAFF.

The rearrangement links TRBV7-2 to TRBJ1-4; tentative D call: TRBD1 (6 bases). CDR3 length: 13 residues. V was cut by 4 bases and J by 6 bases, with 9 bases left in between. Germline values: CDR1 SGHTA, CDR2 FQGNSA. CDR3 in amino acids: CASSSEGDEKLFF. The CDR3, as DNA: TGTGCCAGCAGCTCGGAGGGGGATGAAAAACTGTTTTTT. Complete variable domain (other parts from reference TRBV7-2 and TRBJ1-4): GAGVSQSPSNKVTEKGKDVELRCDPISGHTALYWYRQSLGQGLEFLIYFQGNSAPDKSGLPSDRFSAERTGGSVSTLTIQRTQQEDSAVYLCASSSEGDEKLFFGSGTQLSVL.

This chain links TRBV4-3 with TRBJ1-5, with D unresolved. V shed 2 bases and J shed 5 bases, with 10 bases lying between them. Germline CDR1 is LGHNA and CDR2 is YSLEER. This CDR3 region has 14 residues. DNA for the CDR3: TGCGCCAGCAGCCAAAGTACCGTTGATCAGCCCCAGCATTTT. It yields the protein CASSQSTVDQPQHF.

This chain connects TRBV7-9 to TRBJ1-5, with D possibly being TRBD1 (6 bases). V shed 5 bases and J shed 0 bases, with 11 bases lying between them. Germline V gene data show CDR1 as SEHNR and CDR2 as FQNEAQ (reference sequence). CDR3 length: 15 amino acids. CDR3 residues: CASSLGDNSNQPQHF. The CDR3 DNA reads TGTGCCAGCAGCCTAGGGGACAATAGCAATCAGCCCCAGCATTTT.

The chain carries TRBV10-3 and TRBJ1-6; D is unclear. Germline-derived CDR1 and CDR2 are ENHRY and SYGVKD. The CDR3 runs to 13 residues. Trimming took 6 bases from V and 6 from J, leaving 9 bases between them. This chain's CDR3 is CAIRGQINSPLHF. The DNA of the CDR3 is TGTGCCATCAGGGGTCAAATTAATTCACCCCTCCACTTT.

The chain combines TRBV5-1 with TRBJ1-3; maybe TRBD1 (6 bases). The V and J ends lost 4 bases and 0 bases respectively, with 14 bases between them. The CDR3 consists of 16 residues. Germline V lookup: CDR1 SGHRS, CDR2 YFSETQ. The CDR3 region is CASSEAGGYSGNTIYF. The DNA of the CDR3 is TGCGCCAGCAGCGAGGCGGGGGGCTACTCTGGAAACACCATATATTTT.

The CDR3: CASSYEGGANYGYTF. The CDR3 DNA reads TGTGCCAGCAGTTACGAGGGGGGAGCTAACTATGGCTACACCTTC. The chain links TRBV6-5 to TRBJ1-2; D may be TRBD1 (6 bases). The germline V gene encodes CDR1 MNHEY and CDR2 SVGAGI. The CDR3 has 15 amino acids. With 2 bases removed from V and 0 bases from J, the gap between germline ends came to 10 bases.

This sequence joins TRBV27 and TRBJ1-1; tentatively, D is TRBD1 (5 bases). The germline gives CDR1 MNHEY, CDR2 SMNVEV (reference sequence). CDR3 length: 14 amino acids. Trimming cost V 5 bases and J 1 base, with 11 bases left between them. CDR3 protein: CASSRRGGNTEAFF. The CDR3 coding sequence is TGTGCCAGCAGTCGGAGGGGTGGGAACACTGAAGCTTTCTTT.

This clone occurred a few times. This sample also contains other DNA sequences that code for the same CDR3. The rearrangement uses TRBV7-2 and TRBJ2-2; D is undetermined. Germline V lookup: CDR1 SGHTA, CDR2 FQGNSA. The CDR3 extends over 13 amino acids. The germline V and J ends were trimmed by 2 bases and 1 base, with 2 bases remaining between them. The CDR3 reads CASSLLNTGELFF. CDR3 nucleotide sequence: TGTGCCAGCAGCTTATTGAACACCGGGGAGCTGTTTTTT. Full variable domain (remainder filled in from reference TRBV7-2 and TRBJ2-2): GAGVSQSPSNKVTEKGKDVELRCDPISGHTALYWYRQSLGQGLEFLIYFQGNSAPDKSGLPSDRFSAERTGGSVSTLTIQRTQQEDSAVYLCASSLLNTGELFFGEGSRLTVL.

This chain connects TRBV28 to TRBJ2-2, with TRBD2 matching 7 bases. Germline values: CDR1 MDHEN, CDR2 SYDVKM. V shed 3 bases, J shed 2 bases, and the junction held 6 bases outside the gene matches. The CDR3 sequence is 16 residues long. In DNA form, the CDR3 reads TGTGCCAGCAGTTTCCTGAGCGGGATTAACACCGGGGAGCTGTTTTTT. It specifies CASSFLSGINTGELFF.

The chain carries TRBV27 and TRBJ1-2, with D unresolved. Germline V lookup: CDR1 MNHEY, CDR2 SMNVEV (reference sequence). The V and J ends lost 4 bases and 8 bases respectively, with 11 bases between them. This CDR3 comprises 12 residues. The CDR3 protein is CASSSTGRGYTF. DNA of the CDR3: TGTGCCAGCAGTTCCACGGGGAGGGGCTACACCTTC.

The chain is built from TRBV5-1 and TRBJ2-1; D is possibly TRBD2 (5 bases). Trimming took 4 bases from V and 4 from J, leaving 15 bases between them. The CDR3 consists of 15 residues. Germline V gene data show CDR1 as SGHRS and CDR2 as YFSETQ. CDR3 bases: TGCGCCAGCAGCACGCGGGCTGCAGAGTACAATGAGCAGTTCTTC. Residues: CASSTRAAEYNEQFF.

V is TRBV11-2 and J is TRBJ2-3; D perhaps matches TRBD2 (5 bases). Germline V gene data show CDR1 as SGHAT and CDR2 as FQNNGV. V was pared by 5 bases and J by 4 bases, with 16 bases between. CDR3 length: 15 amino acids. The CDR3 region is CASSPPRGSADTQYF. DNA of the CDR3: TGTGCCAGCAGCCCCCCCCGGGGTAGCGCAGATACGCAGTATTTT.

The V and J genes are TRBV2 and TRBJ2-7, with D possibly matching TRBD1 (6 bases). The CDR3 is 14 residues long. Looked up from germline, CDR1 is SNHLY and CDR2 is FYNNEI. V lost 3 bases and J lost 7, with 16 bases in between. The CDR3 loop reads CASSENRALGEQYF. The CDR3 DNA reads TGTGCCAGCAGTGAGAACAGGGCCCTTGGTGAGCAGTACTTC.

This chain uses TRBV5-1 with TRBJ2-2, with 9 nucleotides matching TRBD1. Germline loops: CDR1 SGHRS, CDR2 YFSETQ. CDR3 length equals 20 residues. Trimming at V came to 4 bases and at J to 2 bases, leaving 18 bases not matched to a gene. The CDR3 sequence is CASSAGQGSQIRINTGELFF. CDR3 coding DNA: TGCGCCAGCAGCGCCGGACAGGGGAGTCAGATTAGGATCAACACCGGGGAGCTGTTTTTT.

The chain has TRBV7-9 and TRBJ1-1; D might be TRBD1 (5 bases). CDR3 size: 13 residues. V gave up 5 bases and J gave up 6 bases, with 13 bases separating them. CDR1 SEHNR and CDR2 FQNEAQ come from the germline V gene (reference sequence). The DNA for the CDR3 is TGTGCCAGCAGCCAGGGAGGGACGCCTGAAGCTTTCTTT. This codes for CASSQGGTPEAFF.

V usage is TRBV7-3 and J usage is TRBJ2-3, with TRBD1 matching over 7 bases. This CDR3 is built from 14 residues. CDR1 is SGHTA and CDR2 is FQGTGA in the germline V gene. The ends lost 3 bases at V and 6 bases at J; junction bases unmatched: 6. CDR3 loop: CASSFRQGSDTQYF. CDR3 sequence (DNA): TGTGCCAGCAGCTTTAGACAGGGATCCGATACGCAGTATTTT.

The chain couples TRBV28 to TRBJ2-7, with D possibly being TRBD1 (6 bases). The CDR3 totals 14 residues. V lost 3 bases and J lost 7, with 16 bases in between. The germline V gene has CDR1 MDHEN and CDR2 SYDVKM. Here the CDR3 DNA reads TGTGCCAGCAGTTTCGGGACACCCTCGGGAGAGCAGTACTTC. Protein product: CASSFGTPSGEQYF.

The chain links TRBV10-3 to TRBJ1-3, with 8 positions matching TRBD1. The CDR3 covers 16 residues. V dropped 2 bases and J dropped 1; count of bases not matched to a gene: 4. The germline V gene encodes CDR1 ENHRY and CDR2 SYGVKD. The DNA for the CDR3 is TGTGCCATCAGTGAGGCCCGGACAGGGTCTGGAAACACCATATATTTT. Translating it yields CAISEARTGSGNTIYF.

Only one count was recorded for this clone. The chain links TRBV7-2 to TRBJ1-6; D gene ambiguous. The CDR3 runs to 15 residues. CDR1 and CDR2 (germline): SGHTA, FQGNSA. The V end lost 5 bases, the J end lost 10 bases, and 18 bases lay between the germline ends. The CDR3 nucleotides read TGTGCCAGCAGCCCCCAACGGGTGGGAGGATCACCCCTCCACTTT. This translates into CASSPQRVGGSPLHF.